Described below is a single TCR beta chain sequence and its context. The CDR3 is made up of 12 amino acids. Germline V gene lookup returns CDR1 LNHNV and CDR2 YYDKDF (reference sequence). Trimming left V 5 bases short and J 8 bases short, with 10 bases between. An input of about 0.45 to 1 ug of RNA was subjected to reverse transcription using random hexamers. Amplification of TCR beta CDR3 across 54 Vbeta and 13 Jbeta was performed with immunoSEQ multiplex PCR. MiXCR, applied by TCRdb to the immunoSEQ multiplex PCR reads, yields one record per CDR3 protein. The table lists 120,000 to 150,000 distinct CDR3 sequences, 94% of them singletons. This sample is part of a study of CD8 T cells in Susac syndrome.

Sample: CD8+ T cells from PBMCs. This TCR came from a human donor in good health. This chain links TRBV15 with TRBJ2-1, with D unclear. CDR3 protein: CATSPPSDEQFF. In DNA, the CDR3 is TGTGCCACCAGCCCCCCCTCCGATGAGCAGTTCTTC.